This T cell receptor (beta chain) was documented in a study of multiple sclerosis patients with progressive multifocal leukoencephalopathy. Study-wide context: Longitudinal control samples came from natalizumab-treated multiple sclerosis patients without PML. Study results and limitations: Before and during natalizumab, the clones expanded at PML already existed. In most PML patients, TRB repertoires appeared less diverse by entropy.

Time point denoted: before natalizumab initiation. This clone was counted a few times. No antigen is known for it. Generated by immunoSEQ multiplex PCR, the TCRdb table keeps only in-frame clones and is missing some. In the table there are approximately 26,000 clones, more than 75% of which are singletons. The V gene's germline CDR1 is MNHEY and CDR2 SVGAGI. Trimming took 2 bases from V and 4 from J, leaving 9 bases between them. This CDR3 region has 14 residues. Sequencing was performed on PBMCs. This chain connects TRBV6-5 to TRBJ1-5, with D possibly being TRBD1 (5 bases). The clonotype comes from a human donor with multiple sclerosis. The DNA of the CDR3 is TGTGCCAGCAGTTACGAGGCAGGGAATCAGCCCCAGCATTTT. Translated: CASSYEAGNQPQHF.